The rows below give T cell receptor beta chains drawn from one sample of a study of shared clonotypes between healthy human individuals. The repertoire was sequenced with immunoSEQ multiplex PCR; TCRdb's copy has only in-frame clones and lacks some. The sample shows 1.5 million to 2.5 million clones, 85% to 95% of them seen only once. The sequenced sample consisted of naive CD8+ T cells sorted from blood. The receptors come from a young man in good health. Both conserved end residues are part of each CDR3. D genes are given only for firm matches. Expanded clones are given a class, and other clones once, few, many or no size at all.

DNA: TGTGCCTGGAGTTTGGGTCGCGCTGAAGCTTTCTTT
CDR3: CAWSLGRAEAFF
size: NA
D: NA
J: TRBJ1-1
V: TRBV30

DNA: TGTGCCAGCAGTGAAGAGGGATCGCTCCAGTATGGCTACACCTTC
CDR3: CASSEEGSLQYGYTF
size: once
D: NA
J: TRBJ1-2
V: TRBV6-1

DNA: TGTGCCAGCAGTTACCTGGACAGGCCCTACGAGCAGTACTTC
CDR3: CASSYLDRPYEQYF
size: NA
D: TRBD1
J: TRBJ2-7
V: TRBV6-5

DNA: TGTGCCATCAGTGAGTCGCGTAACTGGGGGGAGATTGAGCAGTTCTTC
CDR3: CAISESRNWGEIEQFF
size: NA
D: NA
J: TRBJ2-1
V: TRBV10-3

DNA: TGTGCCAGCAGCGAGGGACAGGGGGCGTACGAGCAGTACTTC
CDR3: CASSEGQGAYEQYF
size: NA
D: TRBD1
J: TRBJ2-7
V: TRBV5-6

DNA: TGTGCCAGCAGCTTTATGGACGGATCCTACGAGCAGTACTTC
CDR3: CASSFMDGSYEQYF
size: NA
D: NA
J: TRBJ2-7
V: TRBV5-6

DNA: TGCGCCAGCAGCTTGTCGGTTCCAGATACGCAGTATTTT
CDR3: CASSLSVPDTQYF
size: NA
D: NA
J: TRBJ2-3
V: TRBV5-1

DNA: TGCGCCAGCAGCCAAGTCGCACTAGCGGGGGCCTGGGGGGATACGCAGTATTTT
CDR3: CASSQVALAGAWGDTQYF
size: NA
D: TRBD2
J: TRBJ2-3
V: TRBV4-1

DNA: TGTGCCAGCAGTGACGAGGGCCTAGCGGGGCCAAGGTATGAGCAGTTCTTC
CDR3: CASSDEGLAGPRYEQFF
size: NA
D: TRBD2
J: TRBJ2-1
V: TRBV2

DNA: TGTGCCAGCAACCGGGCCAACGTCCTGACTTTC
CDR3: CASNRANVLTF
size: NA
D: NA
J: TRBJ2-6
V: TRBV11-2

DNA: TGTGCCAGCAGCTTACGGAGCGAGGCCTACAATGAGCAGTTCTTC
CDR3: CASSLRSEAYNEQFF
size: NA
D: NA
J: TRBJ2-1
V: TRBV13

DNA: TGTGCCAGCAGTTTATTAGGGACTAGCTACGAGCAGTACTTC
CDR3: CASSLLGTSYEQYF
size: NA
D: TRBD2
J: TRBJ2-7
V: TRBV27

DNA: TGTGCCAGCAGCACGGGACTAGCGGGGGCAAGAGATACGCAGTATTTT
CDR3: CASSTGLAGARDTQYF
size: NA
D: TRBD2
J: TRBJ2-3
V: TRBV7-9

DNA: TGTGCCAGCAGTTACCTGGGGGGGCAGTTTTTT
CDR3: CASSYLGGQFF
size: NA
D: NA
J: TRBJ1-3
V: TRBV6-6

DNA: TGCGCCAGCAGCCGGGTTGGCGGGGAGCTGTTTTTT
CDR3: CASSRVGGELFF
size: NA
D: NA
J: TRBJ2-2
V: TRBV4-1

DNA: TGTGCCAGCACCGGCAGCCCCGACAGGGCAGAGACCCAGTACTTC
CDR3: CASTGSPDRAETQYF
size: NA
D: TRBD1
J: TRBJ2-5
V: TRBV6-6

DNA: TGTGCCAGCAGCTTGATGGGGGGGCAGGTCGGGGAGCTGTTTTTT
CDR3: CASSLMGGQVGELFF
size: NA
D: NA
J: TRBJ2-2
V: TRBV5-4

DNA: TGTGCCAGCAGCTCCGAGGCTAGCGGGGGGTACGAGCAGTACTTC
CDR3: CASSSEASGGYEQYF
size: NA
D: TRBD2
J: TRBJ2-7
V: TRBV7-6

DNA: TGCGCCAGCAGCCAAGACACAGGGAGCTACAATGAGCAGTTCTTC
CDR3: CASSQDTGSYNEQFF
size: NA
D: NA
J: TRBJ2-1
V: TRBV4-3

DNA: TGTGCCAGCAGTTTAGGAGCAGGGATGACAGATACGCAGTATTTT
CDR3: CASSLGAGMTDTQYF
size: NA
D: NA
J: TRBJ2-3
V: TRBV28

DNA: TGTGCCACCGAAAGGGGCTACGAGCAGTACTTC
CDR3: CATERGYEQYF
size: NA
D: NA
J: TRBJ2-7
V: TRBV25-1

DNA: TGCAGCGTGTCGGGACTCAGCAATGAGCAGTTCTTC
CDR3: CSVSGLSNEQFF
size: NA
D: NA
J: TRBJ2-1
V: TRBV29-1

DNA: TGCGCCAGCAGCTTGGGTCCGAATTTGGGGAACACTGAAGCTTTCTTT
CDR3: CASSLGPNLGNTEAFF
size: NA
D: NA
J: TRBJ1-1
V: TRBV5-1

DNA: TGCGCCAGCAGTGATTGGGGGTACGAGCAGTACTTC
CDR3: CASSDWGYEQYF
size: NA
D: NA
J: TRBJ2-7
V: TRBV10-1

DNA: TGTGCCACCAGCAGACCCACTAGCAGCTGGCAGTTCTTC
CDR3: CATSRPTSSWQFF
size: NA
D: NA
J: TRBJ2-1
V: TRBV15

DNA: TGTGCCAGCTACACAGGGGGCAATCAGCCCCAGCATTTT
CDR3: CASYTGGNQPQHF
size: NA
D: TRBD1
J: TRBJ1-5
V: TRBV6-1

DNA: TGCGCCAGCAGCCAAGATCCCAGACTAGCGGGAGGGGAGACAGATACGCAGTATTTT
CDR3: CASSQDPRLAGGETDTQYF
size: NA
D: TRBD2
J: TRBJ2-3
V: TRBV4-3

DNA: TGCGCCAGCAGCCAAGGGGACCCCACTGAAGCTTTCTTT
CDR3: CASSQGDPTEAFF
size: NA
D: NA
J: TRBJ1-1
V: TRBV4-1

DNA: TGCGCCATCCCTGATAGCGAGACCGGCTTCGAGCAGTACTTC
CDR3: CAIPDSETGFEQYF
size: once
D: NA
J: TRBJ2-7
V: TRBV10-1